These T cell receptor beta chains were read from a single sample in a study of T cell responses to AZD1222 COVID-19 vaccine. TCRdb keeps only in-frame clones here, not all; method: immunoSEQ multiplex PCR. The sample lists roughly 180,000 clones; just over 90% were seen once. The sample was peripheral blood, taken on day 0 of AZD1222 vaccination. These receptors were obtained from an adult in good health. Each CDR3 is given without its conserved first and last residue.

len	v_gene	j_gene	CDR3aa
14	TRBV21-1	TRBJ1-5	ASSKDGGTVFQPQH
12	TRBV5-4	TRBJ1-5	ASSLWGSNQPQH
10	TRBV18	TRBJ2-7	ASSRQVDEQY
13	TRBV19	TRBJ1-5	ASSRDRVGNQPQH
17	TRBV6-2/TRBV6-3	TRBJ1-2	ASSYSVATANPVYYGYT
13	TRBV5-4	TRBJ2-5	ASSLVLAGKETQY
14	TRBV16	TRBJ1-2	ASSDHGQGRGYGYT
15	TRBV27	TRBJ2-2	ASSREAGGRGAGELF
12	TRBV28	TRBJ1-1	ASSSYSGTGEAF
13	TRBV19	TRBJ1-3	ASRLGGNSGNTIY
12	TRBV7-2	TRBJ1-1	ASSLVGGGTEAF
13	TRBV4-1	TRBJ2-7	ASSQDPSGDYEQY
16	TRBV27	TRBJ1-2	ASSNQAPRDSPSRGYT
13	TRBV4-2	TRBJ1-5	ASRRDRESNQPQH
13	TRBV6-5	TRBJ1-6	ASTPVGGRNSPLH
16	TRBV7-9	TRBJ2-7	ASSLTSGFELITYEQY
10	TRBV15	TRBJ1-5	ATSRARGPQH
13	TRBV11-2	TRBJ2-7	ASSLPGQGSYEQY
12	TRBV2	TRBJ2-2	ASSSEGNTGELF
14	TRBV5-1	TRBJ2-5	ASSSGPGKGEETQY
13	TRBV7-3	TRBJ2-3	ASSLEGPFTDTQY
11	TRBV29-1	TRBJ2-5	SSLDRGGETQY
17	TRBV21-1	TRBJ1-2	ASSPILDGDGPANYGYT
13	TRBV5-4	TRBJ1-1	ASSLVGQGVYEAF
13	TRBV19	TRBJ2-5	ASSIMGTVQETQY
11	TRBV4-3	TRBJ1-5	ASSQGSEGAQH
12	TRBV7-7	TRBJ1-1	ASSPGGMNTEAF